This TCR beta chain was identified in a study of T cells in Graves' hyperthyroidism and ophthalmopathy. RNA transcripts served as the template for amplifying TCR beta CDR3 regions. Researchers ran a first-round RT-PCR on the TCR CDR3 using the HTBI primer set. TCRdb reprocessed the multiplex PCR reads via MiXCR and lists one record per CDR3 protein. Among fewer than 110,000 distinct CDR3 sequences listed, about 15% were seen once. The table lists this clonotype with many counts. Germline V gene lookup returns CDR1 KGHSH and CDR2 LQKENI. Between the trimmed V and J ends, which lost 3 bases and 2 bases, there was a span of 25 bases. The CDR3 runs to 19 residues.

This TCR derives from a woman aged 45-65 years with Graves' hyperthyroidism. Material for sequencing was blood. The chain recombines TRBV18 with TRBJ1-1; D not certain. CDR3 loop: CASSPFSTPLSPANTEAFF. The CDR3, as DNA: TGTGCCAGCTCACCCTTCAGTACTCCCCTGTCCCCGGCTAACACTGAAGCTTTCTTT. The full variable domain, with the rest looked up from reference TRBV18 and TRBJ1-1, is NAGVMQNPRHLVRRRGQEARLRCSPMKGHSHVYWYRQLPEEGLKFMVYLQKENIIDESGMPKERFSAEFPKEGPSILRIQQVVRGDSAAYFCASSPFSTPLSPANTEAFFGQGTRLTVV.